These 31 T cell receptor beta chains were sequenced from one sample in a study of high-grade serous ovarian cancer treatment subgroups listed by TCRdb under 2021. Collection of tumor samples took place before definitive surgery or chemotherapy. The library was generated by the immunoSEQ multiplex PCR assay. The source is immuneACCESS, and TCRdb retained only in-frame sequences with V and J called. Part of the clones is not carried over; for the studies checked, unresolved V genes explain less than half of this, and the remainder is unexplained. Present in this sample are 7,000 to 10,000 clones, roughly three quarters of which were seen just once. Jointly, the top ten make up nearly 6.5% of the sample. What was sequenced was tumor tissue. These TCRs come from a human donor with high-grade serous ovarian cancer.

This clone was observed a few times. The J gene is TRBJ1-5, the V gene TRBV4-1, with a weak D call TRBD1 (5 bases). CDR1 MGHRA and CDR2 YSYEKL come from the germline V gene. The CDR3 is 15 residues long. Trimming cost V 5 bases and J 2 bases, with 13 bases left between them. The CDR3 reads CASSSGGSRNQPQHF. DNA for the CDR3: TGCGCCAGCAGCTCGGGGGGGTCGCGCAATCAGCCCCAGCATTTT.

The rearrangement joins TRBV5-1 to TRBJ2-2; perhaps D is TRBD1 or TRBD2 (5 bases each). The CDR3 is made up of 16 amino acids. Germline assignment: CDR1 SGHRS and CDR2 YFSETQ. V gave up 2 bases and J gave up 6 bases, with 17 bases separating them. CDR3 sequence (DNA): TGCGCCAGCAGCTTACGGAGTAATATGGGGGCCGGGGAGCTGTTTTTT. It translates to CASSLRSNMGAGELFF.

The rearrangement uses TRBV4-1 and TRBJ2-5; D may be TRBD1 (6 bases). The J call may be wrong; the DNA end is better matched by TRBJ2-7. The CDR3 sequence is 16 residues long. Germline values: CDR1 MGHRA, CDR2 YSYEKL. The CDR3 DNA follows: TGCGCCAGCAGCCAGGGGCCTGACAGGATTTCCTACGAGCAGTACTTC. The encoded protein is CASSQGPDRISYEQYF.

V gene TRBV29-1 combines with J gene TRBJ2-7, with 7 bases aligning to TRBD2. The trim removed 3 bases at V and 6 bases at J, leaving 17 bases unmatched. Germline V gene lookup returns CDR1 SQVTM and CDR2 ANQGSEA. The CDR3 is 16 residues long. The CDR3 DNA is TGCAGCGTTGAGTCGTCTAGGGGAGGGTGGTGGATCGAGCAGTACTTC. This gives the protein CSVESSRGGWWIEQYF.

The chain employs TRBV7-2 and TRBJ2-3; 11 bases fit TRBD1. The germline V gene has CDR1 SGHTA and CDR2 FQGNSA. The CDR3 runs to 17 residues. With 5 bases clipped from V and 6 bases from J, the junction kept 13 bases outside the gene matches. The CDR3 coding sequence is TGTGCCAGCAGCCCAAAAGGGACAGGGGGTTTCTTCGATACGCAGTATTTT. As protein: CASSPKGTGGFFDTQYF. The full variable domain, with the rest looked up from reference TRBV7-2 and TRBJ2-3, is GAGVSQSPSNKVTEKGKDVELRCDPISGHTALYWYRQSLGQGLEFLIYFQGNSAPDKSGLPSDRFSAERTGGSVSTLTIQRTQQEDSAVYLCASSPKGTGGFFDTQYFGPGTRLTVL.

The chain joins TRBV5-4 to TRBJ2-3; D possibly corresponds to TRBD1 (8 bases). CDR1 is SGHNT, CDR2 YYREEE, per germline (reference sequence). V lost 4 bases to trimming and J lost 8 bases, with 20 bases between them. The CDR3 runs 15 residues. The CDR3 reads CASSPWDRREGTQYF. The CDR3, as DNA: TGTGCCAGCAGCCCCTGGGACAGGAGGGAGGGTACGCAGTATTTT.

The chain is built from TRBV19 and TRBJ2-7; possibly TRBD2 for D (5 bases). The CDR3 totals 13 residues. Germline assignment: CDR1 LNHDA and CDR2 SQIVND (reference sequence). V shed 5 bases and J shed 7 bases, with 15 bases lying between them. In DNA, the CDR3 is TGTGCCAGTAGTGCCAAAGCGGCGCGGGAGCAGTACTTC. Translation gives CASSAKAAREQYF.

CDR3 sequence (DNA): TGTGCCAGCAGCTTAAGTTTGGAGACCCAGTACTTC. As protein: CASSLSLETQYF. This chain links TRBV11-2 with TRBJ2-5; no reliable D call. The V gene lost 2 bases and the J gene lost 5 bases, with 6 bases spanning the gap. Germline assignment: CDR1 SGHAT and CDR2 FQNNGV. The CDR3 sequence is 12 residues long.

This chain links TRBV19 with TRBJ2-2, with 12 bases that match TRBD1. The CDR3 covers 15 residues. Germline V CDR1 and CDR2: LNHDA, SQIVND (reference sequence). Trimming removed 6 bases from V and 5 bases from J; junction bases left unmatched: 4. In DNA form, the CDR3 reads TGTGCCAGTAGCCGGGACAGGGGGCAAACCGGGGAGCTGTTTTTT. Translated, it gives CASSRDRGQTGELFF.

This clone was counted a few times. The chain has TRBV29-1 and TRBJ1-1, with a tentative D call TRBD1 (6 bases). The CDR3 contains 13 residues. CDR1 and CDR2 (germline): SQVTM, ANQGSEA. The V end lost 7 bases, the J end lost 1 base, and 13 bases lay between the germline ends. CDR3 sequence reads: CSAKQGENTEAFF. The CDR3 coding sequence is TGCAGCGCCAAACAGGGAGAGAACACTGAAGCTTTCTTT.

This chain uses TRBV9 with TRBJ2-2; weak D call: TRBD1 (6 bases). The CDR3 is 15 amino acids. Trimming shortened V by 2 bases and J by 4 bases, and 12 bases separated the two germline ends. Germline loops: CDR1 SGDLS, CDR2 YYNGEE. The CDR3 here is CASSVGGGGTGELFF. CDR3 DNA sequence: TGTGCCAGCAGCGTTGGGGGCGGTGGCACCGGGGAGCTGTTTTTT.

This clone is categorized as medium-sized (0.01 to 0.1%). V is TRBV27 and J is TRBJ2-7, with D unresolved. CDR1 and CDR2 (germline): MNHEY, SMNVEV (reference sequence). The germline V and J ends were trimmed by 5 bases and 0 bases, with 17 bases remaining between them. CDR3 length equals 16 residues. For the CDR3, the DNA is TGTGCCAGCAGTCCCTTGGGCGGCTCTCACTCCTACGAGCAGTACTTC. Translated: CASSPLGGSHSYEQYF.

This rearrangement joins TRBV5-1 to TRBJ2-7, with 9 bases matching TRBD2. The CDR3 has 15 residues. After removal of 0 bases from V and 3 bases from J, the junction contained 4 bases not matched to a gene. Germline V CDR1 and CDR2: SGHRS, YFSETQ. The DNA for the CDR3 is TGCGCCAGCAGCTTGGTTCTAGCGGGGAACTACGAGCAGTACTTC. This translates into CASSLVLAGNYEQYF.

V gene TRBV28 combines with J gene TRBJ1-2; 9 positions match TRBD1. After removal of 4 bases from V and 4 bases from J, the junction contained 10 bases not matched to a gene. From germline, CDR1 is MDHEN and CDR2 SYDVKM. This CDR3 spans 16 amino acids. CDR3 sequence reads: CASSYPQRQGGYGYTF. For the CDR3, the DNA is TGTGCCAGCAGTTATCCCCAACGACAGGGGGGCTATGGCTACACCTTC.

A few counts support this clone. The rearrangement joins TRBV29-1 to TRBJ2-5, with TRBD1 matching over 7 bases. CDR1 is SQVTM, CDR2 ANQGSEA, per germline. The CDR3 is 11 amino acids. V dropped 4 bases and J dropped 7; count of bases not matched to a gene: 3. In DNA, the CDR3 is TGCAGCGTTGGACAGGGTGGGACCCAGTACTTC. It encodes CSVGQGGTQYF.

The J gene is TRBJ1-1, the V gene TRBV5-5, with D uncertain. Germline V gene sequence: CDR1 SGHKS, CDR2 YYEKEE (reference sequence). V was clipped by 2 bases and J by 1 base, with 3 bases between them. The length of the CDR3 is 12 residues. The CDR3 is CASSLRNTEAFF. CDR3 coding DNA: TGTGCCAGCAGCTTACGGAACACTGAAGCTTTCTTT.

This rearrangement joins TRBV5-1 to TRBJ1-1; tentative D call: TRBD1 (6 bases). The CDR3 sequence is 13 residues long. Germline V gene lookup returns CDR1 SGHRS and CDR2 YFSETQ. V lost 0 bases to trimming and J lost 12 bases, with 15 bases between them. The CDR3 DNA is TGCGCCAGCAGCTTGGATTCGGGACAACCCCCTTTCTTT. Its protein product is CASSLDSGQPPFF.

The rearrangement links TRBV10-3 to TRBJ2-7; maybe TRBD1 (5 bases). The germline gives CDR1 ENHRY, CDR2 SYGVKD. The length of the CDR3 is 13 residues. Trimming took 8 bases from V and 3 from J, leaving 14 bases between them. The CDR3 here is CAIARDSLYEQYF. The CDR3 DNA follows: TGTGCCATCGCCCGTGACAGCCTCTACGAGCAGTACTTC.

This chain's CDR3 is CASSDRGGETQYF. The CDR3 region has the DNA TGCGCCAGTTCGGATCGGGGGGGAGAGACCCAGTACTTC. V is TRBV5-1 and J is TRBJ2-5; 8 nucleotides line up with TRBD2. V lost 8 bases to trimming and J lost 4 bases; unmatched junction nucleotides: 7. Germline CDR1 and CDR2: SGHRS and YFSETQ. The CDR3 spans 13 residues.

CDR3 DNA sequence: TGTGCCAGCTCACCATGGACAGGGGAAGAGAACAATGAGCAGTTCTTC. This encodes CASSPWTGEENNEQFF. The rearrangement uses TRBV18 and TRBJ2-1, with 9 bases matching TRBD1. CDR3 size: 16 residues. The trim removed 2 bases at V and 5 bases at J, leaving 7 bases unmatched. Germline CDR1 KGHSH, CDR2 LQKENI. Full variable domain (outside the CDR3, taken from reference TRBV18 and TRBJ2-1): NAGVMQNPRHLVRRRGQEARLRCSPMKGHSHVYWYRQLPEEGLKFMVYLQKENIIDESGMPKERFSAEFPKEGPSILRIQQVVRGDSAAYFCASSPWTGEENNEQFFGPGTRLTVL.

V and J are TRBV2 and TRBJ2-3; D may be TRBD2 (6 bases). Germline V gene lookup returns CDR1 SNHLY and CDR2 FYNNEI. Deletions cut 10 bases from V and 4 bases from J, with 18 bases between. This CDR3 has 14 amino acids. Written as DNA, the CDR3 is TGTGCCACAGAATCCCAGGGAGGTGCAGATACGCAGTATTTT. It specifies CATESQGGADTQYF.

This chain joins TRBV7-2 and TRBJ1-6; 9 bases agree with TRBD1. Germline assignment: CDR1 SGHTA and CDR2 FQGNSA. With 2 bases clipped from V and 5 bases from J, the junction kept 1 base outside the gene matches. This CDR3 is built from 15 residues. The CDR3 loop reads CASSLRQGDNSPLHF. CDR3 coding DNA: TGTGCCAGCAGCTTAAGACAGGGGGATAATTCACCCCTCCACTTT.

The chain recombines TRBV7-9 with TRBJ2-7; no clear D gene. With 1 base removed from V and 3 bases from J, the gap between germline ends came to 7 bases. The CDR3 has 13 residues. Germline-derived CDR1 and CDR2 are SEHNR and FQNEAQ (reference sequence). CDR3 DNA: TGTGCCAGCAGCTTAGTGTGGGGCTACGAGCAGTACTTC. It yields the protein CASSLVWGYEQYF.

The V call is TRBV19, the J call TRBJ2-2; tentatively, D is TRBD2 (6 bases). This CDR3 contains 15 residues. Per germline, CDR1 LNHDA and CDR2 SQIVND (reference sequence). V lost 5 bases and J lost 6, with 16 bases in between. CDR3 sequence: CASSEGHGSAGELFF. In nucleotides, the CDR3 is TGTGCCAGTAGTGAGGGTCACGGGAGCGCCGGGGAGCTGTTTTTT.

Written as DNA, the CDR3 is TGTGCCAGCAGCTTAAAAATGGGGATACTAGCGGGGGGGCCAGATGAGACCCAGTACTTC. As protein: CASSLKMGILAGGPDETQYF. This sequence joins TRBV5-4 and TRBJ2-5; the match to TRBD2 covers 13 bases. This CDR3 is 20 amino acids long. CDR1 is SGHNT and CDR2 is YYREEE in the germline V gene (reference sequence). J was trimmed by 5 bases and V by 2 bases; bases with no gene match: 18. The full variable domain, its missing parts supplied by reference TRBV5-4 and TRBJ2-5, is ETGVTQSPTHLIKTRGQQVTLRCSSQSGHNTVSWYQQALGQGPQFIFQYYREEENGRGNFPPRFSGLQFPNYSSELNVNALELDDSALYLCASSLKMGILAGGPDETQYFGPGTRLLVL.

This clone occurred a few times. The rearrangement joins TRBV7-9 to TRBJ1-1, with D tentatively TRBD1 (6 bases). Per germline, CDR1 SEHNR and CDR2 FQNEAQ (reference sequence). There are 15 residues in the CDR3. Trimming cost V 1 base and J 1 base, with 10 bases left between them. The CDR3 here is CASSLGWGQNTEAFF. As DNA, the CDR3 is TGTGCCAGCAGCTTAGGATGGGGGCAGAACACTGAAGCTTTCTTT.

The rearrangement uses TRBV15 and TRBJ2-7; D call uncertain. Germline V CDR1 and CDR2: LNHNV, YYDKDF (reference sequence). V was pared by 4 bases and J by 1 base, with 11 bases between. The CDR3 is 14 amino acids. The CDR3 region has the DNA TGTGCCACCAGCACTGGGCTAGTTTCCTACGAGCAGTACTTC. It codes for CATSTGLVSYEQYF.

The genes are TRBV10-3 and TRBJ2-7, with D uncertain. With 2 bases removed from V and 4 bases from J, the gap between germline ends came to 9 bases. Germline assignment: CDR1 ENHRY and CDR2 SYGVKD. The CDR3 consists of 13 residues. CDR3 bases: TGTGCCATCAGTGAGGGTCCGGGTTACGAGCAGTACTTC. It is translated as CAISEGPGYEQYF.

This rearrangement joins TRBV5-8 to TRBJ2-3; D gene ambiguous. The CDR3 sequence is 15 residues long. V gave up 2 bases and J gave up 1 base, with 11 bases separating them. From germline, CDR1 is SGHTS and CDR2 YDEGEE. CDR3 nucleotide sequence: TGTGCCAGCAGCTTAGGGCAGGTGCGCACAGATACGCAGTATTTT. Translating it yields CASSLGQVRTDTQYF.

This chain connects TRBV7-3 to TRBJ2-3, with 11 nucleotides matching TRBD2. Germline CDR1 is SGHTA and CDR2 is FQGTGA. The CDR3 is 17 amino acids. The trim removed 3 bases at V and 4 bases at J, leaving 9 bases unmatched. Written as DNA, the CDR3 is TGTGCCAGCAGCTTCTTTAGCGGGGGGGCCGGGTCAGATACGCAGTATTTT. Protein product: CASSFFSGGAGSDTQYF.

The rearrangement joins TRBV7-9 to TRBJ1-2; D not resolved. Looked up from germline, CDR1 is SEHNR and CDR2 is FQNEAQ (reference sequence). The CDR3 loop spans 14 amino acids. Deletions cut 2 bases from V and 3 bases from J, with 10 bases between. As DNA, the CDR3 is TGTGCCAGCAGCTTAAATTATATTGACTATGGCTACACCTTC. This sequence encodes CASSLNYIDYGYTF.